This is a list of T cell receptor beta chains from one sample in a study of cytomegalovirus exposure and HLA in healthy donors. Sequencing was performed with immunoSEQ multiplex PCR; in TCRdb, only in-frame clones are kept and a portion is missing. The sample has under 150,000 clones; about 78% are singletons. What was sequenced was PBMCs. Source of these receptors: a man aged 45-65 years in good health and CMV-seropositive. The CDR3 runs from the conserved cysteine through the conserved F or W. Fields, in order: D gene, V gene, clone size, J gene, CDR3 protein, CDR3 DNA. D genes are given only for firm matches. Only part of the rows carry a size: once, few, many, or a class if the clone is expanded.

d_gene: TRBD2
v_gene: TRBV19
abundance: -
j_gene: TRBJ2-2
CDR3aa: CASSGTGLQGAGGVGELFF
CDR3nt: TGTGCCAGTAGCGGGACGGGTCTTCAAGGGGCGGGAGGGGTCGGGGAGCTGTTTTTT

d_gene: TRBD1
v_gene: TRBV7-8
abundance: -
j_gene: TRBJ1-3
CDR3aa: CASSRQGMGNTIYF
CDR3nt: TGTGCCAGCAGTCGACAGGGGATGGGAAACACCATATATTTT

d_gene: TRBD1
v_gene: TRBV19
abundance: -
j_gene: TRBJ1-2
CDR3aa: CASSRIQGAGGYTF
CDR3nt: TGTGCCAGTAGTAGGATACAGGGGGCAGGTGGCTACACCTTC

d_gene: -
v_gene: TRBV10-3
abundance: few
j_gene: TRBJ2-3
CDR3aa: CAISVGGSTDTQYF
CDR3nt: TGTGCCATCAGTGTTGGGGGGAGCACAGATACGCAGTATTTT

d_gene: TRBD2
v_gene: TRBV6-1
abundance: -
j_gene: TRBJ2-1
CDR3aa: CASSEARYGGGRYNEQFF
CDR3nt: TGTGCCAGCAGTGAAGCCCGTTATGGCGGGGGGAGGTACAATGAGCAGTTCTTC

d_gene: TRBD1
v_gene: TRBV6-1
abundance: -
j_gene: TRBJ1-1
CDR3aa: CASYSQGGNTEAFF
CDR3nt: TGTGCCAGCTATTCACAGGGGGGTAACACTGAAGCTTTCTTT

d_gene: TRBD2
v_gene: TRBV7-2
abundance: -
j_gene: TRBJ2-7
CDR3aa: CASSLELGLAGDEQYF
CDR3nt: TGTGCCAGCAGCTTAGAACTAGGACTAGCGGGGGATGAGCAGTACTTC

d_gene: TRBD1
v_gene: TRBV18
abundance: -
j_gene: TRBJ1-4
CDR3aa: CASSLGTATNEKLFF
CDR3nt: TGTGCCAGCTCACTGGGGACAGCAACTAATGAAAAACTGTTTTTT

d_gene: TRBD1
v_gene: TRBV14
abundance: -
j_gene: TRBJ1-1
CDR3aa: CASSQGDRVNTEAFF
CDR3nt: TGTGCCAGCAGCCAAGGGGACAGGGTCAACACTGAAGCTTTCTTT

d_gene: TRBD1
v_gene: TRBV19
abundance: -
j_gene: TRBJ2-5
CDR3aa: CASSALTGGAETQYF
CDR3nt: TGTGCCAGTAGTGCACTAACAGGGGGCGCGGAGACCCAGTACTTC

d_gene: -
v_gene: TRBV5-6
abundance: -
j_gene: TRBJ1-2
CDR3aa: CASSLVAYGYTF
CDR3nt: TGTGCCAGCAGCCTGGTAGCCTATGGCTACACCTTC

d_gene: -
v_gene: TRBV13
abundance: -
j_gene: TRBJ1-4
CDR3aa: CASKRGLGEKLFF
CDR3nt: TGTGCCAGCAAAAGAGGGCTTGGTGAAAAACTGTTTTTT

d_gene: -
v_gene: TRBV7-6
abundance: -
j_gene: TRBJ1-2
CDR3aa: CASSSGFTGYTF
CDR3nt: TGTGCCAGCAGCTCAGGATTTACCGGCTACACCTTC

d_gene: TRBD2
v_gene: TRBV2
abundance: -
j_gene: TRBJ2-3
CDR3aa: CASTLAGGYSTDTQYF
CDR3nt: TGTGCCAGCACTTTAGCGGGGGGTTATAGCACAGATACGCAGTATTTT

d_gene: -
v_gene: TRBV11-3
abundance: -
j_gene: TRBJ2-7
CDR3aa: CASSVSGFEQYF
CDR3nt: TGTGCCAGCAGCGTATCAGGTTTCGAGCAGTACTTC

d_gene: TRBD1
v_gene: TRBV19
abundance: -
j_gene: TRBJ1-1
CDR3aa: CASSPWTGTNTEAFF
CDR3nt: TGTGCCAGTAGTCCATGGACAGGGACAAACACTGAAGCTTTCTTT

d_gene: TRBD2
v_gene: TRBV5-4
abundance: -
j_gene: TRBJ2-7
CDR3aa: CASSLGGGSSYEQYF
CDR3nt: TGTGCCAGCAGCTTGGGAGGCGGGAGCTCCTACGAGCAGTACTTC

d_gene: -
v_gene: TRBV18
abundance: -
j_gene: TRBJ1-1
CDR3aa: CASSPPSRGARNTEAFF
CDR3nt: TGTGCCAGCTCACCACCATCTAGGGGCGCGAGGAACACTGAAGCTTTCTTT

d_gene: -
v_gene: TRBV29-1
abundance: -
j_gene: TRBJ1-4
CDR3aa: CSARLGGDEKLFF
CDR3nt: TGCAGCGCCAGGCTGGGGGGGGATGAAAAACTGTTTTTT

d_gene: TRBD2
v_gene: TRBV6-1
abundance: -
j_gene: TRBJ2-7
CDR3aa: CASSQLAGGEYEQYF
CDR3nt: TGTGCCAGCAGTCAACTAGCGGGAGGGGAGTACGAGCAGTACTTC

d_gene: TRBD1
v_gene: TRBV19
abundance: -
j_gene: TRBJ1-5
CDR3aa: CASSLRDSPDFHQPQHF
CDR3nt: TGTGCCAGTAGTCTCCGGGACAGTCCTGACTTCCATCAGCCCCAGCATTTT

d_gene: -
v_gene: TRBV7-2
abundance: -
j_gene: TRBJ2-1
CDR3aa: CASPPRGGQNNEQFF
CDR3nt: TGTGCCAGCCCCCCTCGAGGGGGACAAAACAATGAGCAGTTCTTC

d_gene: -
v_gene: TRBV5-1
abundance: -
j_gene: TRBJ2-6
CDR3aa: CASTPTVSGANVLTF
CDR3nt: TGCGCCAGCACCCCGACAGTCTCTGGGGCCAACGTCCTGACTTTC

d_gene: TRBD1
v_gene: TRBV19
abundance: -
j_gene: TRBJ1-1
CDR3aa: CASRRGQENTEAFF
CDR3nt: TGTGCCAGTAGGAGGGGACAGGAGAACACTGAAGCTTTCTTT

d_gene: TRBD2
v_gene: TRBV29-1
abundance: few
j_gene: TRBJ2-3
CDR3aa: CSVGWTSGTDTQYF
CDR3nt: TGCAGCGTTGGATGGACTAGCGGCACAGATACGCAGTATTTT

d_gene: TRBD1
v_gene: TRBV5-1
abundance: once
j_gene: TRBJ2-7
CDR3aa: CASSLDNRGPYEQYF
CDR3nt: TGCGCCAGCAGCTTGGACAACAGGGGCCCCTACGAGCAGTACTTC

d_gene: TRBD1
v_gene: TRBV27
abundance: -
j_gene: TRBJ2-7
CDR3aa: CASSQRTGLNYEQYF
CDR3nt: TGTGCCAGCAGTCAACGGACAGGGCTCAACTACGAGCAGTACTTC

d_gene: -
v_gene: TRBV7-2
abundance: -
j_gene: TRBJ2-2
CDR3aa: CASSLGSQNTGELFF
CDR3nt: TGTGCCAGCAGCTTAGGGAGTCAGAACACCGGGGAGCTGTTTTTT

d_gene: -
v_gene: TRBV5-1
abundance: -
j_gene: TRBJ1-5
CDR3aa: CASSLRGGQNQPQHF
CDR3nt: TGCGCCAGCAGCTTAAGGGGGGGTCAGAATCAGCCCCAGCATTTT

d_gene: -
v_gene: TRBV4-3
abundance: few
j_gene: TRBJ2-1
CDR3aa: CASSLAVLSYNEQFF
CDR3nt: TGCGCCAGCAGCCTAGCGGTACTCTCCTACAATGAGCAGTTCTTC

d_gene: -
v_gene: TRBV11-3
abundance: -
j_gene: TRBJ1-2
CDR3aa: CASSHTRNYGYTF
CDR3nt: TGTGCCAGCAGCCATACAAGAAACTATGGCTACACCTTC

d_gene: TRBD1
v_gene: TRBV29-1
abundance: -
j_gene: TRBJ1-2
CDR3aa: CSVGRPGGYGYTF
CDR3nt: TGCAGCGTCGGAAGGCCAGGGGGTTATGGCTACACCTTC

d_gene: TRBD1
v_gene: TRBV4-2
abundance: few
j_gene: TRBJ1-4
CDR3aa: CASSHANRGNGEKLFF
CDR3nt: TGTGCCAGCAGCCATGCGAACAGGGGGAATGGTGAAAAACTGTTTTTT

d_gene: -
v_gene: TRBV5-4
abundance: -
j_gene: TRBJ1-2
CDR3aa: CASSLWGQGGYTF
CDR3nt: TGTGCCAGCAGCTTGTGGGGTCAGGGTGGCTACACCTTC

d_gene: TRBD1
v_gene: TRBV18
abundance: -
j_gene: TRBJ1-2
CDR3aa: CASSPYQGVPPYGYTF
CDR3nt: TGTGCCAGCTCACCATACCAGGGGGTCCCCCCCTATGGCTACACCTTC

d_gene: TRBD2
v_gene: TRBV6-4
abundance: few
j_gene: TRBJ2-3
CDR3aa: CASSDSGGRADTQYF
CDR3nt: TGTGCCAGCAGTGACTCGGGAGGGCGGGCAGATACGCAGTATTTT

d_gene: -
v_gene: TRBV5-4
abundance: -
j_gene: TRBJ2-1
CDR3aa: CASRPDSYNEQFF
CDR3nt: TGTGCCAGCAGACCGGACAGTTACAATGAGCAGTTCTTC

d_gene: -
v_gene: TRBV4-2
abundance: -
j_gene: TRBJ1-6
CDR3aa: CASSSGQNNSPLHF
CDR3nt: TGTGCCAGCAGCTCTGGACAGAATAATTCACCCCTCCACTTT

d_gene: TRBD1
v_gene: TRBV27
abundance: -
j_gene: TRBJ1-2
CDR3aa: CASSGQDRGLYGYTF
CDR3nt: TGTGCCAGCAGTGGTCAGGACAGGGGGCTCTATGGCTACACCTTC

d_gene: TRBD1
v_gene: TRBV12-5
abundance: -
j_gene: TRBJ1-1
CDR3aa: CASGRGQGARGGNTEAFF
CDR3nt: TGTGCTAGTGGTCGGGGACAGGGGGCGCGGGGGGGAAACACTGAAGCTTTCTTT

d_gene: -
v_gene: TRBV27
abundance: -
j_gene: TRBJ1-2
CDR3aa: CASSLSPGVTNYGYTF
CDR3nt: TGTGCCAGCAGTTTATCTCCAGGGGTGACTAACTATGGCTACACCTTC

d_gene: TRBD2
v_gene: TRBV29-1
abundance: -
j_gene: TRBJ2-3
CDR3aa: CSVGTSGGPDTQYF
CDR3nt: TGCAGCGTTGGGACTAGCGGGGGCCCAGATACGCAGTATTTT

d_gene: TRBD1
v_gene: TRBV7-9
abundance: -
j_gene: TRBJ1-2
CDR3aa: CASSLGTGKGYTF
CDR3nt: TGTGCCAGCAGCTTGGGGACAGGGAAGGGCTACACCTTC

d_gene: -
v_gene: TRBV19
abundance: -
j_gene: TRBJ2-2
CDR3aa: CASKDTLNTGELFF
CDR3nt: TGTGCCAGTAAAGACACTCTAAACACCGGGGAGCTGTTTTTT

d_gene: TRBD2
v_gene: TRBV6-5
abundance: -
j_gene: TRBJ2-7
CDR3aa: CASNKRGASSEQYF
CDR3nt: TGTGCCAGCAACAAGCGGGGGGCCTCCTCCGAGCAGTACTTC

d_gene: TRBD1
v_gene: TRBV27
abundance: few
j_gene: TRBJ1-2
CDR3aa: CASSADDRDWHGYTF
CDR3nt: TGTGCCAGCAGTGCCGACGACAGGGATTGGCATGGCTACACCTTC

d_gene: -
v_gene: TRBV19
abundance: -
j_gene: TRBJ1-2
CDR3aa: CASGWEAEGYTF
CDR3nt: TGTGCCAGTGGTTGGGAAGCGGAGGGCTACACCTTC

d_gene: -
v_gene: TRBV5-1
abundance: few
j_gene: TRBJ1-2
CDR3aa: CASSLWGGSGRGYTF
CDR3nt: TGCGCCAGCAGCTTGTGGGGGGGATCAGGTCGTGGCTACACCTTC

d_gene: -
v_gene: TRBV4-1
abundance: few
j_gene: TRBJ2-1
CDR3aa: CASSQGSNEQFF
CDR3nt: TGCGCCAGCAGCCAAGGGAGCAATGAGCAGTTCTTC

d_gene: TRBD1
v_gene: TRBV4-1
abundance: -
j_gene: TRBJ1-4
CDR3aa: CASSKQGAVNEKLFF
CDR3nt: TGCGCCAGCAGCAAACAGGGGGCTGTTAATGAAAAACTGTTTTTT

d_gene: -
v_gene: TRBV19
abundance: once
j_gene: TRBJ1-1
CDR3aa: CASTLRGVGAEAFF
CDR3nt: TGTGCCAGTACCCTCAGGGGAGTAGGGGCTGAAGCTTTCTTT

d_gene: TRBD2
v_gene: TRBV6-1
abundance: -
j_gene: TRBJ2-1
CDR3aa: CASSGRTSAYNEQFF
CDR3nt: TGTGCCAGCAGTGGGAGGACTAGCGCGTACAATGAGCAGTTCTTC

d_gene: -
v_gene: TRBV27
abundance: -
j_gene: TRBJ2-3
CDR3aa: CASSLRGGGAPPDTQYF
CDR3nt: TGTGCCAGCAGTTTACGGGGAGGGGGGGCACCCCCAGATACGCAGTATTTT

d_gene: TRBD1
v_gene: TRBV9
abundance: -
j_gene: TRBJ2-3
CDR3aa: CASSARQGTDTQYF
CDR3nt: TGTGCCAGCAGCGCCAGACAGGGAACAGATACGCAGTATTTT

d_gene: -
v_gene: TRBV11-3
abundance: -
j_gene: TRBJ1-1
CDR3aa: CASSLGEGEAFF
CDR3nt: TGTGCCAGCAGCTTGGGGGAGGGTGAAGCTTTCTTT